The 26 T cell receptor beta chains presented below share a single source sample, sequenced in a study of beta chain features in type 1 diabetes. All of the isolated RNA was reverse transcribed, so expressed TCRB transcripts were sequenced. Data came from immunoSEQ multiplex PCR; TCRdb stores just in-frame clones and leaves some out. The data hold hundreds of thousands of clones, with about 15% observed a single time. Points from the study as a whole: Moderate yet significant TCRB CDR3 shortening was seen in Type 1 diabetes patients in all four CD4+ subsets.

These receptors are not linked to any known antigen. The sequenced sample was naive CD4+ T cells from blood. The receptor set was obtained from a man between 18 and 29 years old with type 1 diabetes.

The chain combines TRBV5-6 with TRBJ2-1, with 14 bases identical to TRBD2. J was trimmed by 8 bases and V by 4 bases; bases with no gene match: 5. The CDR3 covers 15 residues. Germline assignment: CDR1 SGHDT and CDR2 YYEEEE. The CDR3 DNA is TGTGCCAGCAGCGCGGGACTAGCGGGAGTATATGAGCAGTTCTTC. It translates to CASSAGLAGVYEQFF.

Here the CDR3 reads CASSVGIGDVRGYTF. The DNA for the CDR3 is TGTGCCAGCAGCGTAGGTATCGGGGATGTGCGTGGCTACACCTTC. This chain connects TRBV9 to TRBJ1-2; D is unresolved. The V gene's germline CDR1 is SGDLS and CDR2 YYNGEE. With 0 bases removed from V and 7 bases from J, the gap between germline ends came to 16 bases. The CDR3 contains 15 residues.

The chain recombines TRBV6-5 with TRBJ2-7; tentative D call: TRBD2 (5 bases). The CDR3 runs 11 residues. Germline CDR1 MNHEY, CDR2 SVGAGI. The ends were cut back, 8 bases at V and 3 bases at J, with 8 bases in the middle. CDR3 loop: CASGRDYEQYF. The CDR3 nucleotides are TGTGCCAGCGGCCGGGACTACGAGCAGTACTTC.

This chain connects TRBV7-2 to TRBJ1-2; TRBD1 matches at 7 bases. CDR1 is SGHTA, CDR2 FQGNSA, per germline. V lost 5 bases, J lost 8 bases, and 5 bases stayed unmatched. The CDR3 covers 12 residues. The CDR3 DNA reads as TGTGCCAGCAGCAACCGGGACAGCGGCTACACCTTC. This codes for CASSNRDSGYTF.

This clone was found a few times. This chain uses TRBV7-9 with TRBJ2-1; 11 nucleotides agree with TRBD2. In germline, CDR1 is SEHNR, CDR2 FQNEAQ (reference sequence). After removal of 3 bases from V and 8 bases from J, the junction contained 9 bases not matched to a gene. The CDR3 is 16 amino acids. The CDR3 DNA sequence: TGTGCCAGCAGCTTCATCGCTAGCGGGAGGTTTGATGAGCAGTTCTTC. Translated, it gives CASSFIASGRFDEQFF.

This clone was seen more than once but under ten times. The chain couples TRBV7-2 to TRBJ1-1; TRBD1 agrees at 7 bases. The germline V gene has CDR1 SGHTA and CDR2 FQGNSA. The V gene end was trimmed by 7 bases and the J gene end by 2 bases; junction bases not matched to a gene: 7. The CDR3 totals 14 residues. The CDR3 coding sequence is TGTGCCAGCATGAGACAGGGATCTAACACTGAAGCTTTCTTT. This codes for CASMRQGSNTEAFF.

This clone was counted only a few times. The gene calls are TRBV28 and TRBJ2-1, with 7 bases that match TRBD2. Looked up from germline, CDR1 is MDHEN and CDR2 is SYDVKM. V trimming: 1 base; J trimming: 6 bases; junction bases outside the gene matches: 12. The CDR3 totals 17 residues. CDR3 nucleotides: TGTGCCAGCAGTTTATTAGAGGTGGGAGGGACTGGCAATGAGCAGTTCTTC. Its protein product is CASSLLEVGGTGNEQFF.

The rearrangement links TRBV29-1 to TRBJ2-3; D is possibly TRBD2 (5 bases). The CDR3 extends over 11 amino acids. Germline V gene data show CDR1 as SQVTM and CDR2 as ANQGSEA. V lost 3 bases to trimming and J lost 8 bases, with 9 bases between them. Here the CDR3 DNA reads TGCAGCGTTGATATGGCGGGTACGCAGTATTTT. Encoded protein: CSVDMAGTQYF.

This chain links TRBV18 with TRBJ2-5; TRBD1 matches at 9 bases. The CDR3 loop spans 13 amino acids. Trimming cost V 4 bases and J 7 bases; bases outside gene matches: 4. CDR1 is KGHSH, CDR2 LQKENI, per germline. The CDR3: CASSRDREATQYF. The CDR3 nucleotides read TGTGCCAGCTCACGGGACAGGGAAGCGACCCAGTACTTC.

Only a few counts were recorded for this clone. The rearrangement joins TRBV18 to TRBJ2-1; 9 bases fit TRBD2. The length of the CDR3 is 17 residues. Germline V gene sequence: CDR1 KGHSH, CDR2 LQKENI. With 6 bases clipped from V and 7 bases from J, the junction kept 16 bases outside the gene matches. The CDR3 spells CASSALSGSSGDNEQFF. The CDR3 nucleotides read TGTGCCAGCTCCGCTCTTAGCGGGAGTTCGGGGGATAATGAGCAGTTCTTC.

This clone was seen a few times. The chain combines TRBV30 with TRBJ2-7; D may be TRBD1 (6 bases). V lost 0 bases to trimming and J lost 9 bases, with 21 bases between them. This CDR3 is 15 amino acids long. Germline CDR1 and CDR2: GTSNPN and SVGIG (reference sequence). In nucleotides, the CDR3 is TGTGCCTGGAGTGTACTCGGACAGTTCCTCGAGGGGCAGTACTTC. As protein: CAWSVLGQFLEGQYF.

This clone was detected only a few times. The chain has TRBV6-5 and TRBJ1-4; TRBD1 might be the D (6 bases). This CDR3 is built from 14 residues. The germline V gene has CDR1 MNHEY and CDR2 SVGAGI. Trimming took 5 bases from V and 0 from J, leaving 7 bases between them. The CDR3 protein is CASSRTATNEKLFF. DNA for the CDR3: TGTGCCAGCAGTCGGACAGCAACTAATGAAAAACTGTTTTTT.

Only a few counts were recorded for this clone. V is TRBV30 and J is TRBJ2-1; unclear D gene. Germline CDR1 is GTSNPN and CDR2 is SVGIG (reference sequence). The CDR3 totals 20 residues. Trimming cost V 0 bases and J 0 bases, with 24 bases left between them. The CDR3, as DNA: TGTGCCTGGAGTGTACGGCCGGGTCACCTCCGATCCCACTCCTACAATGAGCAGTTCTTC. It codes for CAWSVRPGHLRSHSYNEQFF.

The chain joins TRBV7-9 to TRBJ2-2, with D hard to call. V dropped 1 base and J dropped 6 bases, with 9 bases sitting between them. This CDR3 region has 14 residues. The V gene's germline CDR1 is SEHNR and CDR2 FQNEAQ (reference sequence). CDR3 loop: CASSLGLSAGELFF. CDR3 coding DNA: TGTGCCAGCAGCTTAGGTCTGTCGGCCGGGGAGCTGTTTTTT.

This clone was counted between two and nine times. CDR3 sequence reads: CASSAVGWSGRGEQYF. The DNA of the CDR3 is TGTGCCAGCAGTGCAGTCGGGTGGAGCGGGAGGGGTGAGCAGTACTTC. J is TRBJ2-7 and V is TRBV2, with TRBD2 identical over 10 bases. The trim removed 4 bases at V and 7 bases at J, leaving 13 bases unmatched. The CDR3 sequence is 16 residues long. CDR1 is SNHLY, CDR2 FYNNEI, per germline.

This clone appeared a few times. The CDR3 DNA reads as TGTGCCAGCAGCCATACGACTATAACGGAGACCCAGTACTTC. This encodes CASSHTTITETQYF. The genes are TRBV6-5 and TRBJ2-5; TRBD2 might be the D (5 bases). Germline CDR1 MNHEY, CDR2 SVGAGI. The CDR3 length is 14 residues. V was cut by 6 bases and J by 5 bases, with 16 bases left in between.

The table lists this clone with a few counts. The chain combines TRBV5-4 with TRBJ1-5; 8 positions agree with TRBD1. Losses at the gene ends were 2 bases for V and 0 bases for J; bases not matched to a gene: 4. This CDR3 is built from 16 residues. The germline V gene encodes CDR1 SGHNT and CDR2 YYREEE (reference sequence). The CDR3 sequence is CASSFTGGISNQPQHF. DNA of the CDR3: TGTGCCAGCAGCTTCACAGGGGGAATTAGCAATCAGCCCCAGCATTTT.

This clone was detected a few times. This rearrangement joins TRBV29-1 to TRBJ2-7, with TRBD2 matching 9 bases. Gene TRBJ2-5 matches the end of the DNA better, so the J call may be wrong. Per the germline V gene, CDR1 is SQVTM and CDR2 is ANQGSEA. The CDR3 consists of 14 residues. CDR3 sequence reads: CSVVAGAGGETQYF. Here the CDR3 DNA reads TGCAGCGTTGTAGCGGGAGCGGGGGGAGAGACCCAGTACTTC.

This clone was seen a handful of times. One end of the junction fails to match germline, which may point to a read error. The rearrangement joins TRBV7-9 to TRBJ2-3; D is possibly TRBD2 (6 bases). The CDR3 covers 13 residues. Germline V gene sequence: CDR1 SEHNR, CDR2 FQNEAQ (reference sequence). Here the CDR3 DNA reads TGCGCCAGCAGCCGGGAGCGCGCGGATACGCAGTATTTT. Protein sequence: CASSRERADTQYF.

This clone was detected a few times. The CDR3 bases are TGTGCCAGCAGCTTCACACAGGTTGGGGCTTTCTTT. Residues: CASSFTQVGAFF. The chain joins TRBV7-9 to TRBJ1-1; possibly TRBD1 for D (5 bases). V was cut by 3 bases and J by 11 bases, with 13 bases left in between. Looked up from germline, CDR1 is SEHNR and CDR2 is FQNEAQ (reference sequence). The CDR3 runs to 12 residues.

This clone was seen a handful of times. V usage is TRBV27 and J usage is TRBJ2-3; 8 nucleotides agree with TRBD1. This CDR3 has 16 residues. Germline assignment: CDR1 MNHEY and CDR2 SMNVEV (reference sequence). V lost 6 bases, J lost 6 bases, and 14 bases stayed unmatched. The CDR3 sequence is CASRTNSGGARDTQYF. In DNA form, the CDR3 reads TGTGCCAGCAGGACTAACTCAGGGGGCGCAAGGGATACGCAGTATTTT.

The V gene is TRBV5-4, the J gene TRBJ2-4, with a possible D match to TRBD2 (6 bases). Germline-derived CDR1 and CDR2 are SGHNT and YYREEE (reference sequence). Trimming took 1 base from V and 7 from J, leaving 9 bases between them. This CDR3 has 13 residues. In DNA form, the CDR3 reads TGTGCCAGCAGCTTGCCGGGAGAGAACATTCAGTACTTC. This codes for CASSLPGENIQYF.

This clone was found a few times. The chain uses TRBV5-4 and TRBJ1-6; possibly TRBD1 for D (6 bases). Germline CDR1 reads SGHNT; CDR2 reads YYREEE (reference sequence). The germline V and J ends were trimmed by 3 bases and 8 bases, with 21 bases remaining between them. This CDR3 is built from 17 residues. The CDR3 loop reads CASSSPTLGHRDSPLHF. The CDR3 region has the DNA TGTGCCAGCAGCTCCCCGACACTGGGACACAGGGATTCACCCCTCCACTTT.

This clone was seen a single time. V gene TRBV5-1 combines with J gene TRBJ2-2; D is unclear. Germline CDR1 is SGHRS and CDR2 is YFSETQ. The CDR3 totals 15 residues. V gave up 0 bases and J gave up 2 bases, with 8 bases separating them. For the CDR3, the DNA is TGCGCCAGCAGCTTGGTCACTATTAACACCGGGGAGCTGTTTTTT. This sequence encodes CASSLVTINTGELFF.

The rearrangement links TRBV6-1 to TRBJ1-1; unclear D gene. The CDR3 contains 14 residues. The germline V gene has CDR1 MNHNS and CDR2 SASEGT. The germline V and J ends were trimmed by 3 bases and 3 bases, with 11 bases remaining between them. The chain's CDR3 is CASSERNTDTEAFF. CDR3 DNA: TGTGCCAGCAGTGAGAGGAATACGGACACTGAAGCTTTCTTT.

This clone was picked up a small number of times. V is TRBV28 and J is TRBJ1-5; no reliable D call. This CDR3 region has 15 residues. V was cut by 6 bases and J by 4 bases, with 16 bases left in between. Germline CDR1 reads MDHEN; CDR2 reads SYDVKM. CDR3 nucleotide sequence: TGTGCCAGCAGCTCCCTCCGACTCGGGAATCAGCCCCAGCATTTT. This encodes CASSSLRLGNQPQHF.